One and the same sample provided the 18 T cell receptor beta chains below, sequenced in a study of shared clonotypes between healthy human individuals. This table comes from immunoSEQ multiplex PCR, and its TCRdb copy is limited to in-frame clones, with some not included. This table holds around 980,000 clones, roughly 74% found once. Sequenced sample: memory CD4+ T cells from PBMCs. As for subset: CD45RA-negative fraction. The receptors were gathered from a man younger than 35 in good health. Some clones in this sample may be carry-over from other donors' samples.

The V call is TRBV11-2, the J call TRBJ1-2, with no clear D. CDR3 length equals 18 residues. Germline values: CDR1 SGHAT, CDR2 FQNNGV. V lost 0 bases, J lost 11 bases, and 28 bases lay in between. The CDR3 nucleotides read TGTGCCAGCAGCTTAGATTTCATCTTTGGCGGGGATAGGGTAGGGTACACCTTC. This translates into CASSLDFIFGGDRVGYTF.

This rearrangement joins TRBV4-1 to TRBJ1-1, with D hard to call. V gave up 1 base and J gave up 3 bases, with 15 bases separating them. Germline V lookup: CDR1 MGHRA, CDR2 YSYEKL. The CDR3 extends over 16 amino acids. CDR3 nucleotides: TGCGCCAGCAGCCAAGTGGCAGCTTATGAGGACACTGAAGCTTTCTTT. This translates into CASSQVAAYEDTEAFF.

The gene calls are TRBV7-7 and TRBJ2-3, with D unresolved. The germline CDR1 and CDR2 sequences are SSHAT and FNYEAQ (reference sequence). The CDR3 runs 14 residues. Trimming removed 5 bases at V and 0 bases at J, with 9 bases between. The CDR3 protein is CASSPTTSTDTQYF. The CDR3 DNA sequence: TGTGCCAGCAGCCCGACCACTAGCACAGATACGCAGTATTTT.

V and J are TRBV15 and TRBJ2-1, with TRBD1 identical over 7 bases. The length of the CDR3 is 15 residues. The V segment lost 1 base and the J segment 3 bases; nucleotides outside the gene matches: 3. Germline V gives CDR1 LNHNV, CDR2 YYDKDF (reference sequence). The chain's CDR3 is CATSRVQGLYNEQFF. In DNA form, the CDR3 reads TGTGCCACCAGCAGAGTACAGGGGCTCTACAATGAGCAGTTCTTC.

J is TRBJ1-1 and V is TRBV5-5; TRBD1 might be the D (6 bases). This CDR3 spans 13 amino acids. The V and J ends lost 3 bases and 9 bases respectively, with 15 bases between them. Germline CDR1 SGHKS, CDR2 YYEKEE (reference sequence). CDR3 loop: CASSSDRGGKAFF. CDR3 sequence (DNA): TGTGCCAGCAGCTCCGACAGAGGGGGGAAAGCTTTCTTT.

This rearrangement joins TRBV19 to TRBJ1-4; 9 bases match TRBD1. The CDR3 length is 16 residues. With 4 bases clipped from V and 6 bases from J, the junction kept 9 bases outside the gene matches. CDR1 LNHDA and CDR2 SQIVND come from the germline V gene (reference sequence). CDR3 coding DNA: TGTGCCAGTAGTAGACAGAGCGGGACAGGGTATGAAAAACTGTTTTTT. This encodes CASSRQSGTGYEKLFF.

Only one count was recorded for this clone. The V call is TRBV28, the J call TRBJ2-3, with TRBD2 identical over 7 bases. The V gene's germline CDR1 is MDHEN and CDR2 SYDVKM. The CDR3 is made up of 15 amino acids. V dropped 2 bases and J dropped 5; count of bases not matched to a gene: 7. Written as DNA, the CDR3 is TGTGCCAGCAGTTTAGCGGGAGAGATGTTAGATACGCAGTATTTT. It is translated as CASSLAGEMLDTQYF.

For this clone: Being one base from a much bigger clone, this may be a read error. The rearrangement uses TRBV30 and TRBJ1-1; D perhaps matches TRBD1 (6 bases). Germline V gene sequence: CDR1 GTSNPN, CDR2 SVGIG (reference sequence). The CDR3 runs to 15 residues. V was pared by 3 bases and J by 2 bases, with 16 bases between. CDR3 in amino acids: CAWSLGQKNNTEAFF. The CDR3 coding sequence is TGTGCCTGGAGCCTTGGACAGAAAAATAACACTGAAGCTTTCTTT.

To note about this clone: This likely stems from a read error, as it lies one base from a far larger clone. The rearrangement uses TRBV28 and TRBJ1-2, with D unresolved. Looked up from germline, CDR1 is MDHEN and CDR2 is SYDVKM. Trimming took 6 bases from V and 8 from J, leaving 19 bases between them. The CDR3 length is 14 residues. The CDR3 DNA reads TGTGCCAGCAGCTCCCCCCCCGGGAGCCAGGGCTACACCTTC. This sequence encodes CASSSPPGSQGYTF.

The CDR3 here is CASSERDRGVSPLHF. DNA for the CDR3: TGTGCCAGCAGTGAAAGGGACAGGGGAGTCTCACCCCTCCACTTT. The chain employs TRBV2 and TRBJ1-6, with 10 nucleotides matching TRBD1. Germline V lookup: CDR1 SNHLY, CDR2 FYNNEI. With 2 bases clipped from V and 10 bases from J, the junction kept 5 bases outside the gene matches. CDR3 length: 15 amino acids.

Regarding this clone: Different DNA sequences within this sample yield the same CDR3. V gene TRBV28 combines with J gene TRBJ1-1; a possible D gene is TRBD1 (5 bases). Germline lookup yields CDR1 MDHEN and CDR2 SYDVKM. The CDR3 sequence is 14 residues long. V was clipped by 5 bases and J by 2 bases, with 12 bases between them. The CDR3 region is CASSPFRTNTEAFF. The CDR3 DNA is TGTGCCAGCAGTCCCTTTCGGACAAACACTGAAGCTTTCTTT.

The chain combines TRBV7-6 with TRBJ2-5, with D possibly matching TRBD2 (6 bases). Trimming took off 5 bases at V and 3 bases at J, with 13 bases between the two ends. The V gene's germline CDR1 is SGHVS and CDR2 FNYEAQ. This CDR3 contains 14 residues. For the CDR3, the DNA is TGTGCCAGCAGCGAAGGGACTTTCGAAGAGACCCAGTACTTC. It yields the protein CASSEGTFEETQYF.

V is TRBV5-6 and J is TRBJ1-1; D is ambiguous. Germline CDR1 reads SGHDT; CDR2 reads YYEEEE. This CDR3 is 13 amino acids long. Between the trimmed V and J ends, which lost 4 bases and 0 bases, there was a span of 7 bases. The CDR3 sequence: CASSEGVNTEAFF. The CDR3 region has the DNA TGTGCCAGCAGCGAGGGAGTGAACACTGAAGCTTTCTTT.

The CDR3 region is CASSPPGQGSADNEQFF. The CDR3 region has the DNA TGTGCCAGCTCACCCCCCGGACAGGGGTCGGCGGACAATGAGCAGTTCTTC. The rearrangement joins TRBV18 to TRBJ2-1; 9 bases agree with TRBD1. The CDR3 is 17 amino acids. From germline, CDR1 is KGHSH and CDR2 LQKENI. Trimming removed 3 bases from V and 5 bases from J; junction bases left unmatched: 11.

The chain uses TRBV6-5 and TRBJ1-2; D possibly corresponds to TRBD1 (5 bases). CDR1 is MNHEY and CDR2 is SVGAGI in the germline V gene. V dropped 6 bases and J dropped 4 bases, with 12 bases sitting between them. The CDR3 consists of 13 residues. The CDR3 region is CASRTGRFYGYTF. CDR3 coding DNA: TGTGCCAGCAGAACGGGGCGCTTCTATGGCTACACCTTC.

This clone has only a few counts. The gene calls are TRBV7-9 and TRBJ2-1, with a tentative D call TRBD2 (6 bases). The ends were cut back, 6 bases at V and 4 bases at J, with 16 bases in the middle. The germline CDR1 and CDR2 sequences are SEHNR and FQNEAQ (reference sequence). The CDR3 covers 15 residues. The CDR3 DNA sequence: TGTGCCAGCAGTACTTCTACGGGAGTTTACAATGAGCAGTTCTTC. It is translated as CASSTSTGVYNEQFF.

V is TRBV7-7 and J is TRBJ2-5, with 13 bases identical to TRBD2. Trimming took 5 bases from V and 5 from J; bases not matched to a gene: 8. CDR3 length: 16 residues. Per germline, CDR1 SSHAT and CDR2 FNYEAQ (reference sequence). DNA for the CDR3: TGTGCCAGCAGCCCCGGACTAGCGGGAGCTCGCGAGACCCAGTACTTC. Translated: CASSPGLAGARETQYF.

J is TRBJ2-7 and V is TRBV5-5; D perhaps matches TRBD1 (6 bases). CDR1 is SGHKS and CDR2 is YYEKEE in the germline V gene (reference sequence). The CDR3 covers 14 residues. V was pared by 4 bases and J by 3 bases, with 14 bases between. The CDR3 DNA reads as TGTGCCAGCAGCCGACAGGAGACATTCTACGAGCAGTACTTC. As protein: CASSRQETFYEQYF.